The source of this T cell receptor beta chain is a study of Graves' ophthalmopathy and Graves' hyperthyroidism. Amplifying from RNA transcripts, the study obtained TCR beta CDR3 regions. Following a first-round RT-PCR that used HTBI primers, a second-round multiplex PCR was carried out. A single record per CDR3 protein comes from TCRdb applying MiXCR to the multiplex PCR reads. Among about 400,000 distinct CDR3 sequences listed, around 19% were seen once. This clonotype was detected many times. Its antigen is as yet unknown. V lost 6 bases and J lost 6, with 24 bases in between. The CDR3 runs 15 residues. Per the germline V gene, CDR1 is DFQATT and CDR2 is SNEGSKA (reference sequence). General study points: Most thyroid clonotypes with frequency above 0.001 were detected in blood too.

The J gene is TRBJ2-7, the V gene TRBV20-1; D gene uncertain. Sequenced sample: peripheral blood. This sequence originates from a woman under 30 with Graves' ophthalmopathy. The CDR3 DNA is TGCAGTGCACCCGGACGGACCCTGGGTAACTTCGAGCAGTACTTC. This codes for CSAPGRTLGNFEQYF.